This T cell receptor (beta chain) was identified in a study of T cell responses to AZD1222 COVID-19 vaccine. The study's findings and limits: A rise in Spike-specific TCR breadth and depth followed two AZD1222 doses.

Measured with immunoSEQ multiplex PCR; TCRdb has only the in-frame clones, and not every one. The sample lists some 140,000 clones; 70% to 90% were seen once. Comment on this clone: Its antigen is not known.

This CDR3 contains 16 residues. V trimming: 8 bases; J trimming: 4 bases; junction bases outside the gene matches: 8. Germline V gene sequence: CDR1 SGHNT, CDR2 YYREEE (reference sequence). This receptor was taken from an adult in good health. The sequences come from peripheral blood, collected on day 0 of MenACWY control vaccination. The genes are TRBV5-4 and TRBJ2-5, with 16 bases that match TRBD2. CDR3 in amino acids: CASSGTSGRAGETQYF. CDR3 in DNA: TGTGCCAGTTCCGGGACTAGCGGGAGGGCCGGAGAGACCCAGTACTTC. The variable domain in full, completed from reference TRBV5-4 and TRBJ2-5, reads ETGVTQSPTHLIKTRGQQVTLRCSSQSGHNTVSWYQQALGQGPQFIFQYYREEENGRGNFPPRFSGLQFPNYSSELNVNALELDDSALYLCASSGTSGRAGETQYFGPGTRLLVL.